These 5 T cell receptor beta chains were all obtained from the same sample, sequenced in a study of shared clonotypes between healthy human individuals (dated by TCRdb to between 2020 and 2021). The library was generated by the immunoSEQ multiplex PCR assay. Entries here come from immuneACCESS through TCRdb and include only in-frame sequences with V and J called. Some clones fail to appear in such tables; in the studies checked, an unresolved V gene covers under half of the shortfall, and the cause of the remainder is unknown. Across this sample there are millions of clones, with around 95% seen only once. Jointly, the top ten make up 0.1% to 0.15% of the sample. Sequencing was done on a sample of naive CD4+ T cells sorted from blood. The sample's cell subset or site, from its label and the paper: CD45RA+ positively selected. All receptors derive from a man aged 18-30 years in good health.

The chain employs TRBV15 and TRBJ2-7; D is perhaps TRBD1 (6 bases). The CDR3 has 16 residues. Germline V gene data show CDR1 as LNHNV and CDR2 as YYDKDF (reference sequence). The V end was cut by 0 bases, the J end by 5 bases, with 17 bases between. CDR3 coding DNA: TGTGCCACCAGCAGAGATCTGACAGGAACGTTACACGAGCAGTACTTC. Its translation is CATSRDLTGTLHEQYF.

This chain joins TRBV5-1 and TRBJ2-2; the match to TRBD1 covers 9 bases. The CDR3 is made up of 15 amino acids. Germline CDR1 and CDR2: SGHRS and YFSETQ. Unmatched junction bases numbered 2, after V lost 3 bases and J lost 2 bases. The CDR3 sequence is CASSWDRANTGELFF. The CDR3 DNA reads as TGCGCCAGCAGCTGGGACAGGGCAAACACCGGGGAGCTGTTTTTT.

The chain is built from TRBV1 and TRBJ2-2; TRBD2 is the table's D call, not checked against the DNA. TRBV1 is flagged as a pseudogene. This CDR3 is built from 17 residues. The CDR3 DNA reads TGCACCAGCAGCCACCGACCGGGGAGGGAGAAGAGCGGGGAGCTGTTTTTT. It encodes CTSSHRPGREKSGELFF.

V gene TRBV6-4 combines with J gene TRBJ1-1; D perhaps matches TRBD1 (5 bases). The V end was cut by 4 bases, the J end by 1 base, with 10 bases between. The CDR3 sequence is 14 residues long. Germline lookup yields CDR1 MRHNA and CDR2 SNTAGT. The CDR3 region is CASSAQGGNTEAFF. As DNA, the CDR3 is TGTGCCAGCAGTGCCCAGGGAGGGAACACTGAAGCTTTCTTT.

The chain is built from TRBV4-1 and TRBJ1-4; D gene ambiguous. Germline CDR1 and CDR2: MGHRA and YSYEKL. This CDR3 contains 15 residues. Trimming took 6 bases from V and 7 from J, leaving 18 bases between them. This CDR3 is CASRNGEGMIEKLFF. The CDR3 DNA reads TGCGCCAGCAGGAACGGTGAGGGAATGATTGAAAAACTGTTTTTT.